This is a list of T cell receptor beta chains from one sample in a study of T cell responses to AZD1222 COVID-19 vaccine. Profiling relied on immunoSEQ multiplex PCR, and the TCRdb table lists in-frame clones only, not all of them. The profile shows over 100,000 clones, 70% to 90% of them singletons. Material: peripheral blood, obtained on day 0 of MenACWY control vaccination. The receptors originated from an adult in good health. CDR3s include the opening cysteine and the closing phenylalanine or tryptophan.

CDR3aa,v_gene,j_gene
CASSFGGPRETQYF,TRBV7-9,TRBJ2-5
CASSLDSFLAFF,TRBV11-2,TRBJ1-1
CASSLGTGGALSYGYTF,TRBV7-9,TRBJ1-2
CASSFQDRVGTEAFF,TRBV28,TRBJ1-1
CAYLVGSIDNYGYTF,TRBV30,TRBJ1-2
CASSTPGGAANTGELFF,TRBV19,TRBJ2-2
CAIRERGFLSDTQYF,TRBV10-3,TRBJ2-3
CASSQDRGQPQHF,TRBV3-1/TRBV3-2,TRBJ1-5
CASSSGDRGYTEAFF,TRBV5-4,TRBJ1-1
CASSRTGGRQETQYF,TRBV6-5,TRBJ2-5
CASSLGQGSTNTEAFF,TRBV3-1/TRBV3-2,TRBJ1-1
CASSLGDGGDFNEKLFF,TRBV5-1,TRBJ1-4
CASTPTGNYGYTF,TRBV28,TRBJ1-2
CASTGLNPDTQYF,TRBV6-5,TRBJ2-3
CASSQGGRGSGELFF,TRBV5-1,TRBJ2-2
CASSQSLSPLHF,TRBV14,TRBJ1-6
CASSEAPGTGADTQYF,TRBV6-1,TRBJ2-3
CASSLEGREQFF,TRBV7-9,TRBJ2-1
CASSQTPGTGSTEAFF,TRBV3-1/TRBV3-2,TRBJ1-1
CASSQSRSHYGYTF,TRBV6-5,TRBJ1-2
CASSQGDGGWCEQYF,TRBV4-3,TRBJ2-7
CASSRGTGVKDQPQHF,TRBV16,TRBJ1-5
CASSQQGPNTEAFF,TRBV6-6,TRBJ1-1
CAWSLTTDTQYF,TRBV30,TRBJ2-3
CASSEVYGYTF,TRBV2,TRBJ1-2